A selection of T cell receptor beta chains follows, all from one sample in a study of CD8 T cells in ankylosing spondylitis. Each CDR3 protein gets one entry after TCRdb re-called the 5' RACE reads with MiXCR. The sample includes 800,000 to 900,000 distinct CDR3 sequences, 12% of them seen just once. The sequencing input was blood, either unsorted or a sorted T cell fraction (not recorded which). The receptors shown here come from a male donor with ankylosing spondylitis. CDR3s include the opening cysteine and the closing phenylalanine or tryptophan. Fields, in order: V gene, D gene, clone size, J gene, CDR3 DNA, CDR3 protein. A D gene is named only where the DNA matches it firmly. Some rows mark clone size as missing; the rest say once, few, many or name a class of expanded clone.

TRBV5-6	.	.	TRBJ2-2	TGTGCCAGCAGCCATACGACCGGGGAGCTGTTTTTT	CASSHTTGELFF
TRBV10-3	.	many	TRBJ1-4	TGTGCCATCAGTGGAACAGCCTTCGGGCGAAGTGAAAAACTGTTTTTT	CAISGTAFGRSEKLFF
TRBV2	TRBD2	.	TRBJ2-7	TGTGCCAGCAGTCAGGGTTTAGACAGCGGGGGGACCTACGAGCAGTACTTC	CASSQGLDSGGTYEQYF
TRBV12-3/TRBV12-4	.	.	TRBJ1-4	TGTGCCAGCGGCGCTACGGACACCCACAGGTTTTTT	CASGATDTHRFF
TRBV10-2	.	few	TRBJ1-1	TGCGCCAGCAGTGAGTCGGATCATGGCGTTCCTGAAGCTTTCTTT	CASSESDHGVPEAFF
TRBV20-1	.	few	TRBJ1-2	TGCAGCGCTACATCCCAGGGGTACTATGGCTACACCTTC	CSATSQGYYGYTF
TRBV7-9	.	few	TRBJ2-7	TGTGCCAGCAGCTCTGAGGCCAGCTCCTACGAGCAGTACTTC	CASSSEASSYEQYF
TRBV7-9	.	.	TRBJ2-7	TGTGCCAGCAGAACCGGGGTTTCCCCCTCCTACGAGCAGTACTTC	CASRTGVSPSYEQYF
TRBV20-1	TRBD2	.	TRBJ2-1	TGCAGTGCTAGATCTAGCGGGGGGAGATACAATGGGCAGTTCTTC	CSARSSGGRYNGQFF
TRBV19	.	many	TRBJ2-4	TGTGCCAGTAGTTCAGGGGATGCCAAAAACATTCAGTACTTC	CASSSGDAKNIQYF
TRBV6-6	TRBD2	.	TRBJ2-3	TGTGCCAGCAGTTCCGGACTAGAGGGTACGCAGTATTTT	CASSSGLEGTQYF
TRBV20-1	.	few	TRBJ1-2	TGCAGTGCTAAAGGGGTTTTCTATGGCTACACCTTC	CSAKGVFYGYTF
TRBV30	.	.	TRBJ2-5	TGTGCCTGGAGTTCTCCGGGGCGACGGGGTGAGACCCAGTACTTC	CAWSSPGRRGETQYF
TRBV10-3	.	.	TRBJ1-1	TGTGCCATCACCGCAGGGCCGAACACTGAAGCTTTCTTT	CAITAGPNTEAFF
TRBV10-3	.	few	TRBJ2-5	TGTGCCATCAGTGAGTCGTATAGGGAAGAGACCCAGTACTTC	CAISESYREETQYF
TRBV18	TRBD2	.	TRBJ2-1	TGTGCCAGCTCACCACCGTTGGCGGGGGGGCCCCGTGAGCAGTTCTTC	CASSPPLAGGPREQFF
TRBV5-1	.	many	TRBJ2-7	TGCGCCAGCAGGGGCGGATCTACGATCGCGCAGTACTTC	CASRGGSTIAQYF
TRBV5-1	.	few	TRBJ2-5	TGCGCCAGCAGCTTGGCCAGTGACGGGAGAGAGACCCAGTACTTC	CASSLASDGRETQYF
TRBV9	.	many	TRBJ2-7	TGTGCCAGCAGCGTTACATTGAGCTCCTACGAGCAGTACTTC	CASSVTLSSYEQYF
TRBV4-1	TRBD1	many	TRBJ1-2	TGCGCCAGCAGCCAAGATACTCCGGGACAGGGGGCGAACGGCTACACCTTC	CASSQDTPGQGANGYTF
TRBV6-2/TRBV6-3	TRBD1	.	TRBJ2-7	TGTGCCAGCAGTTACCCCTGGGACAGCTCCTACGAGCAGTACTTC	CASSYPWDSSYEQYF
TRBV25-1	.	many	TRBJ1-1	TGTGCCAGCAGTGAATATCAGGAAGGCACTGAAGCTTTCTTT	CASSEYQEGTEAFF
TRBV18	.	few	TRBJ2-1	TGTGCCAGCTCACCAGTGTCCAACTACAATGAGCAGTTCTTC	CASSPVSNYNEQFF
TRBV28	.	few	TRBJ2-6	TGTGCCACCATGGGAGGGGGCTCTGGGGCCAACGTCCTGACTTTC	CATMGGGSGANVLTF
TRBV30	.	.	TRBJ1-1	TGTGCCTGGAGCGCAGGCCTATACACTGAAGCTTTCTTT	CAWSAGLYTEAFF
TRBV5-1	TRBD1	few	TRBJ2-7	TGCGCCAGCAGCTTGGCCAGACAGGGGTTGAACTACGAGCAGTACTTC	CASSLARQGLNYEQYF
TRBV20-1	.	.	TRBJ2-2	TGCAGTGCTTCCTCCAGGTTCGCCGGGGAGCTGTTTTTT	CSASSRFAGELFF
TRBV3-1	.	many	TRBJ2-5	TGTGCCAGCAGCCAAGGGACCCCAGTGGTGACCCAGTACTTC	CASSQGTPVVTQYF
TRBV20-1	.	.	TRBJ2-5	TGCAGTGCTACCCGGGAGACCCAGTACTTC	CSATRETQYF
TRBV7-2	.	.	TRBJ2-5	TGTGCCAGCAGCTTTAGCGCCAGGTTCCAAGAGACCCAGTACTTC	CASSFSARFQETQYF
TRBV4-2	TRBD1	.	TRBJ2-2	TGTGCCAGCAGCCAAGGGGACAGGGTGACCGGGGAGCTGTTTTTT	CASSQGDRVTGELFF
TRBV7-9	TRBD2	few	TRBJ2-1	TGTGCCAGCAGCCCCGCCCGGGGGGCCTACAATGAGCAGTTCTTC	CASSPARGAYNEQFF
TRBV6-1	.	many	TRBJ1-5	TGTGCCAGCAGCCTCAGGGCCTCCCAGCCCCAGCATTTT	CASSLRASQPQHF
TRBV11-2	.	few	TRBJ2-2	TGTGCCAGCAGCTCTCAGGGAGGTGCCACCGGGGAGCTGTTTTTT	CASSSQGGATGELFF
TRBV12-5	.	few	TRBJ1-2	TGTGCTAGTGGTTTTGCGGGCTATGGCTACACCTTC	CASGFAGYGYTF
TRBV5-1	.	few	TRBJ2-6	TGCGCCAGCAGCTTTGCGGACAGACCCTCTGGGGCCAACGTCCTGACTTTC	CASSFADRPSGANVLTF